Presented here are 15 T cell receptor beta chains from one specimen sequenced in a study of shared clonotypes between healthy human individuals. TCRdb's copy holds only in-frame clones and misses some; the assay was immunoSEQ multiplex PCR. The repertoire holds 2.5 million or so clones, with around nine tenths as singletons. Sequencing was carried out using naive CD4+ T cells sorted from blood. Subset described: CD45RA+ positively selected. Receptors were obtained from a man between 18 and 35 years old in good health.

Regarding this clone: The junction does not match germline at one end; this may be a read error. The V gene is TRBV19, the J gene TRBJ2-1; TRBD2 matches at 8 bases. The length of the CDR3 is 14 residues. CDR1 LNHDA and CDR2 SQIVND come from the germline V gene (reference sequence). CDR3 DNA sequence: TGTGCCAGTAGGATAGCGGGGAGGATCAATGAGCAGTTCTTC. This gives the protein CASRIAGRINEQFF.

Notes on this clone: The junction departs from germline at one end; a sequencing error may be responsible. As DNA, the CDR3 is TGTGCCAGCACCAGTTCTCCGGGACAGGGTTCCTGCGAGCAGTACTTC. It encodes CASTSSPGQGSCEQYF. The V gene is TRBV11-3, the J gene TRBJ2-7; TRBD1 aligns across 9 bases. The length of the CDR3 is 16 residues. In germline, CDR1 is SGHNT, CDR2 YENEEA.

Only one count was recorded for this clone. The chain is built from TRBV6-5 and TRBJ1-2; D might be TRBD1 (6 bases). V lost 2 bases and J 4 bases, leaving 14 bases between the germline ends. The germline V gene encodes CDR1 MNHEY and CDR2 SVGAGI. The CDR3 contains 15 residues. CDR3 coding DNA: TGTGCCAGCAGTTACACATCGGGACACCTCTATGGCTACACCTTC. Translated: CASSYTSGHLYGYTF.

The V and J genes are TRBV5-1 and TRBJ1-4; a weak D match, TRBD1 (5 bases). This CDR3 contains 14 residues. CDR1 and CDR2 from the germline V gene are SGHRS and YFSETQ. Trimming left V 0 bases short and J 8 bases short, with 11 bases between. Written as DNA, the CDR3 is TGCGCCAGCAGCTTGGCCGACAGACCCGAAAAACTGTTTTTT. This encodes CASSLADRPEKLFF.

In DNA, the CDR3 is TGTGCCACCAGCAGAGGCCGGGTGGACACCGGGGAGCTGTTTTTT. This gives the protein CATSRGRVDTGELFF. The chain employs TRBV15 and TRBJ2-2; D gene uncertain. V was trimmed by 1 base and J by 3 bases, leaving 9 bases between them. The germline V gene has CDR1 LNHNV and CDR2 YYDKDF (reference sequence). The CDR3 length is 15 residues.

The J gene is TRBJ1-2, the V gene TRBV21-1; TRBD1 was called by the table and not checked on the DNA. TRBV21-1 is shown as a pseudogene. This CDR3 spans 15 amino acids. CDR3 nucleotides: TGTGCCAGCAGCAAAGAGCCCAGGGGGGACTATGGCTACACCTTC. Protein: CASSKEPRGDYGYTF.

This clone was detected a few times. The gene calls are TRBV30 and TRBJ1-5; D gene uncertain. The ends were cut back, 3 bases at V and 9 bases at J, with 12 bases in the middle. The germline gives CDR1 GTSNPN, CDR2 SVGIG (reference sequence). CDR3 size: 12 residues. The CDR3 reads CAWRAPSGPQHF. In nucleotides, the CDR3 is TGTGCCTGGAGGGCACCTTCGGGGCCCCAGCATTTT.

The chain couples TRBV7-6 to TRBJ2-5, with D perhaps matching TRBD1 (6 bases). The V and J ends lost 1 base and 4 bases respectively, with 19 bases between them. The CDR3 consists of 17 residues. Germline V gene lookup returns CDR1 SGHVS and CDR2 FNYEAQ. The DNA for the CDR3 is TGTGCCAGCAGCTTAGTGGTTTGGCAGGGGTTGAGAGAGACCCAGTACTTC. Translated, it gives CASSLVVWQGLRETQYF. The complete variable domain, with remaining parts taken from reference TRBV7-6 and TRBJ2-5, reads GAGVSQSPRYKVTKRGQDVALRCDPISGHVSLYWYRQALGQGPEFLTYFNYEAQQDKSGLPNDRFSAERPEGSISTLTIQRTEQRDSAMYRCASSLVVWQGLRETQYFGPGTRLLVL.

The rearrangement joins TRBV5-5 to TRBJ2-7, with 9 bases that match TRBD2. After removal of 0 bases from V and 4 bases from J, the junction contained 11 bases not matched to a gene. CDR1 is SGHKS, CDR2 YYEKEE, per germline (reference sequence). This CDR3 has 17 amino acids. The CDR3, as DNA: TGTGCCAGCAGCTTGGGTACTGCGGCGGGGGGGCGGTACGAGCAGTACTTC. This encodes CASSLGTAAGGRYEQYF.

The V and J genes are TRBV29-1 and TRBJ2-1; 10 bases agree with TRBD1. Germline CDR1 and CDR2: SQVTM and ANQGSEA. The V segment lost 4 bases and the J segment 4 bases; nucleotides outside the gene matches: 4. The CDR3 spans 14 residues. CDR3 amino acids: CSVGDRGGYNEQFF. The CDR3 nucleotides are TGCAGCGTTGGGGACAGGGGAGGGTACAATGAGCAGTTCTTC.

The rearrangement links TRBV4-1 to TRBJ2-3; 8 bases agree with TRBD1. CDR3 size: 16 residues. V was pared by 0 bases and J by 6 bases, with 8 bases of the junction left unmatched. Germline-derived CDR1 and CDR2 are MGHRA and YSYEKL. CDR3 in amino acids: CASSQDTAGGKDTQYF. The DNA for the CDR3 is TGCGCCAGCAGCCAAGATACGGCAGGGGGCAAGGATACGCAGTATTTT.

This chain links TRBV5-1 with TRBJ2-3; D is perhaps TRBD2 (7 bases). Germline lookup yields CDR1 SGHRS and CDR2 YFSETQ. This CDR3 has 16 residues. Trimming stripped 2 bases from V and 5 bases from J, with 18 bases between. The CDR3, as DNA: TGCGCCAGCAGCTTCGGGGGGCAGGGGATAGGAGATACGCAGTATTTT. It encodes CASSFGGQGIGDTQYF.

For this clone: The sample has other DNA sequences that encode this CDR3 too. CDR3: CASSSTSASYNEQFF. The CDR3 nucleotides read TGTGCCAGCAGCTCCACTAGCGCCTCCTACAATGAGCAGTTCTTC. The V call is TRBV7-2, the J call TRBJ2-1; the match to TRBD2 covers 7 bases. V trimming: 4 bases; J trimming: 0 bases; junction bases outside the gene matches: 3. The CDR3 totals 15 residues. Germline CDR1 and CDR2: SGHTA and FQGNSA.

The chain combines TRBV7-9 with TRBJ1-2; D is unclear. The CDR3 extends over 11 amino acids. V dropped 2 bases and J dropped 8 bases, with 6 bases sitting between them. Germline CDR1 reads SEHNR; CDR2 reads FQNEAQ (reference sequence). The CDR3 coding sequence is TGTGCCAGCAGCTTACCCAGGGGCTACACCTTC. Encoded protein: CASSLPRGYTF.

This clone was recorded a few times. The chain uses TRBV18 and TRBJ2-7, with D possibly matching TRBD1 (5 bases). The CDR3 length is 15 residues. V lost 3 bases and J lost 0, with 12 bases in between. Germline assignment: CDR1 KGHSH and CDR2 LQKENI. CDR3 sequence reads: CASSPTVDRSYEQYF. CDR3 DNA: TGTGCCAGCTCACCGACAGTAGACCGCTCCTACGAGCAGTACTTC.